The subject of this entry is one T cell receptor beta chain. The antigen remains unidentified. Use of 60 Vbeta and 13 Jbeta primers characterized the PCR. In the study's own analysis: A follow-up analysis tallied around 76 million unique TCR beta chains, approximately 10 million shared. Some clones are missing from TCRdb's copy, which holds only in-frame ones; the method was immunoSEQ multiplex PCR. The DNA gave D and trimming, while V, J and clone size come from that table. There are roughly 150,000 clones in the sample; about 75% occur only once, and about 11% lies in the top ten. J gave up 3 bases and V 6 bases, and 10 bases lay outside the gene matches. CDR1 and CDR2 (germline): SGHNT, YENEEA. The CDR3 has 16 residues. The data were taken from a study of cytomegalovirus exposure and HLA in healthy donors. Broader study findings: In a later analysis, several top co-occurrence clusters appeared linked to parvovirus B19, influenza, CMV and Epstein-Barr virus. 150 to 200 TCR beta chains were listed as cytomegalovirus-associated. Presence/absence analysis assumed near-uniform sequencing depth across donors.

The sequenced sample consisted of PBMCs. This receptor was obtained from a man between 18 and 35 years old in good health and CMV-seropositive. The chain combines TRBV11-3 with TRBJ2-3; 9 bases are shared with TRBD1. In nucleotides, the CDR3 is TGTGCCAGCAGTCCGGGGGACAGGGTACGAACAGATACGCAGTATTTT. This gives the protein CASSPGDRVRTDTQYF.